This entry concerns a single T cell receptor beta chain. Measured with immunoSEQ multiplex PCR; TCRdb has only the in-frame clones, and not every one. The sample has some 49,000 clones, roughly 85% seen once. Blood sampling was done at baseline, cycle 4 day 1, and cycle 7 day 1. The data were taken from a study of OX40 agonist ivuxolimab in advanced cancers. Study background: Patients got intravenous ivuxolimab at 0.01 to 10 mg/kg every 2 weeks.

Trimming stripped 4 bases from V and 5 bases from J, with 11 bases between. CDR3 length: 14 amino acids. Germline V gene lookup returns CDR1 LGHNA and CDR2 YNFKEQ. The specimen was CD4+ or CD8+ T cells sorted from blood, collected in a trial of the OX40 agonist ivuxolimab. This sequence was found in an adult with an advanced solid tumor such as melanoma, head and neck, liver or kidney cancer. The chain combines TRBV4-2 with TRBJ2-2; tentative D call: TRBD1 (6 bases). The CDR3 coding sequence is TGTGCCAGCAGCCCTTACAGGGAGACCGGGGAGCTGTTTTTT. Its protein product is CASSPYRETGELFF.